This TCR beta chain came from a study of blood T cell repertoires in COVID-19. In the study's own analysis: Amplification from reference gene primers served as the basis for estimated nucleated cell counts. The data were produced by immunoSEQ multiplex PCR, yet TCRdb's version contains in-frame clones alone and is incomplete. D and trimming come from the DNA, and the V and J calls and clone size come from that table. This sample has under 65,000 clones; about 90% occur once, and the top ten carry 1.2% to 1.5%. The CDR3 sequence is 14 residues long. Germline V CDR1 and CDR2: MNHEY, SVGAGI. Trimming cost V 5 bases and J 1 base, with 11 bases left between them.

The TCR originated in a man between 60 and 70 years old with acute or convalescent COVID-19. The V call is TRBV6-5, the J call TRBJ1-1, with a tentative D call TRBD1 (6 bases). Input material: peripheral blood. The CDR3 loop is CASSRGQPNTEAFF. The CDR3 DNA reads as TGTGCCAGCAGTAGAGGACAGCCGAACACTGAAGCTTTCTTT.